The 18 T cell receptor beta chains listed next were all sequenced from one sample in a study of blood T cells in healthy people across ages. A J-beta primer mix and a sample-barcoded 5' primer were used in a second PCR of roughly 6 to 12 cycles. TCRdb reanalysed the 5' RACE reads using MiXCR and keeps one entry per CDR3 protein. The data show 750,000 to 850,000 distinct CDR3 sequences, with roughly 25% seen just once and approximately 3.7% held by the top ten. The same sample was also studied in work on T cells of mothers and their children.

Source material: blood. The receptor source for this set is a boy younger than 18 in good health.

A few counts support this clonotype. J is TRBJ2-5 and V is TRBV29-1; 10 nucleotides line up with TRBD2. The DNA matches TRBJ2-7 better at its end, which makes the J call doubtful. Germline V gives CDR1 SQVTM, CDR2 ANQGSEA. The CDR3 length is 15 residues. The CDR3 protein is CSVEILAGEGYEQYF. DNA of the CDR3: TGCAGCGTTGAAATCCTAGCGGGAGAGGGCTACGAGCAGTACTTC.

This clonotype was picked up a small number of times. The chain has TRBV4-3 and TRBJ2-2; 8 positions agree with TRBD1. V dropped 0 bases and J dropped 9; count of bases not matched to a gene: 6. The V gene's germline CDR1 is LGHNA and CDR2 YSLEER. The CDR3 is 15 residues long. This CDR3 reads CASSQDPGTGRELFF. DNA for the CDR3: TGCGCCAGCAGCCAAGATCCCGGGACAGGCCGGGAGCTGTTTTTT.

This clonotype was observed a handful of times. The chain is built from TRBV20-1 and TRBJ2-3, with 10 bases lining up with TRBD2. There are 16 residues in the CDR3. V dropped 3 bases and J dropped 7; count of bases not matched to a gene: 13. CDR1 and CDR2 (germline): DFQATT, SNEGSKA (reference sequence). The CDR3 protein is CSASVSSGGAVNTQYF. In DNA, the CDR3 is TGCAGTGCTAGTGTTTCCAGCGGGGGGGCCGTAAATACGCAGTATTTT.

This chain uses TRBV20-1 with TRBJ2-5; perhaps TRBD2 as D (6 bases). The CDR3 is made up of 14 amino acids. V dropped 1 base and J dropped 3 bases, with 12 bases sitting between them. Germline V gene lookup returns CDR1 DFQATT and CDR2 SNEGSKA (reference sequence). The CDR3 DNA reads TGCAGTGCTAGAGCCCCGGGACTGGAAGAGACCCAGTACTTC. Its translation is CSARAPGLEETQYF.

The J gene is TRBJ2-6, the V gene TRBV10-3, with D possibly being TRBD1 (5 bases). V dropped 3 bases and J dropped 2 bases, with 8 bases sitting between them. Per germline, CDR1 ENHRY and CDR2 SYGVKD. The CDR3 has 15 amino acids. The CDR3 sequence is CAISEQETGANVLTF. CDR3 DNA: TGTGCCATCAGTGAACAGGAAACTGGGGCCAACGTCCTGACTTTC.

The chain recombines TRBV4-3 with TRBJ2-4; 9 positions match TRBD1. With 0 bases clipped from V and 7 bases from J, the junction kept 4 bases outside the gene matches. Germline loops: CDR1 LGHNA, CDR2 YSLEER. CDR3 length: 15 residues. The CDR3 bases are TGCGCCAGCAGCCAAGAACTGGACAGGGGTAACATTCAGTACTTC. This translates into CASSQELDRGNIQYF.

The rearrangement links TRBV29-1 to TRBJ1-2, with unresolved D. The CDR3 contains 11 residues. In germline, CDR1 is SQVTM, CDR2 ANQGSEA. The V end was cut by 6 bases, the J end by 11 bases, with 16 bases between. DNA of the CDR3: TGCAGCGTGGCCCAGCCGCGGGAGTACACCTTC. This translates into CSVAQPREYTF.

The CDR3 spells CASFEASGALLHGYTF. The CDR3 bases are TGTGCCAGCTTTGAAGCTTCAGGGGCGCTTCTCCATGGCTACACCTTC. The chain combines TRBV6-1 with TRBJ1-2, with D maybe TRBD1 (6 bases). Germline V lookup: CDR1 MNHNS, CDR2 SASEGT. There are 16 residues in the CDR3. V was shortened by 8 bases and J by 6 bases, with 25 bases between the two germline ends.

This clonotype has more than one count but fewer than ten. The chain is built from TRBV7-9 and TRBJ2-5; TRBD1 is a possible D gene (6 bases). The CDR3 runs to 11 residues. Trimming stripped 7 bases from V and 12 bases from J, with 15 bases between. Germline assignment: CDR1 SEHNR and CDR2 FQNEAQ (reference sequence). This chain's CDR3 is CASMETGKKYF. CDR3 nucleotide sequence: TGTGCCAGCATGGAGACAGGAAAAAAGTACTTC.

This chain uses TRBV28 with TRBJ2-7; 8 nucleotides align to TRBD1. Trimming at V came to 5 bases and at J to 5 bases, leaving 8 bases not matched to a gene. The CDR3 has 14 residues. The V gene's germline CDR1 is MDHEN and CDR2 SYDVKM. The CDR3, as DNA: TGTGCCAGCAGTCCCAGGGGGCCAGGGAACGAGCAGTACTTC. As protein: CASSPRGPGNEQYF.

The chain is built from TRBV18 and TRBJ1-1; TRBD1 matches 11 bases. Germline assignment: CDR1 KGHSH and CDR2 LQKENI. The junction had 3 bases not matched to a gene; V was cut back by 6 bases and J by 3 bases. The CDR3 length is 14 residues. The CDR3 spells CASSRDRGDTEAFF. The DNA of the CDR3 is TGTGCCAGCTCGCGGGACAGGGGGGACACTGAAGCTTTCTTT.

This clonotype was seen a few times. The V call is TRBV29-1, the J call TRBJ2-7, with 8 bases that match TRBD1. CDR1 is SQVTM, CDR2 ANQGSEA, per germline. The CDR3 is 13 residues long. The CDR3 here is CSALDRAKGEQYF. DNA for the CDR3: TGCAGTGCCCTGGACAGGGCTAAAGGCGAGCAGTACTTC.

This clonotype was detected many times. V gene TRBV5-1 combines with J gene TRBJ1-1, with 7 bases identical to TRBD1. This CDR3 is 14 amino acids long. Germline CDR1 SGHRS, CDR2 YFSETQ. J gave up 5 bases and V 4 bases, and 8 bases lay outside the gene matches. CDR3 coding DNA: TGCGCCAGCAGCCCGGGACAGCCCGGGACTGAAGCTTTCTTT. Translating it yields CASSPGQPGTEAFF.

This clonotype was detected only a few times. V usage is TRBV7-8 and J usage is TRBJ2-5, with a tentative D call TRBD1 (5 bases). The end of the DNA fits TRBJ2-7 better, so the J call may be wrong. The germline V gene has CDR1 SGHVS and CDR2 FQNEAQ. This CDR3 has 13 residues. As DNA, the CDR3 is TGTGCCAGCAGCGCAAGACAGTTATACGAGCAGTACTTC. It codes for CASSARQLYEQYF.

V and J are TRBV5-4 and TRBJ2-1; unclear D gene. This CDR3 contains 15 residues. Trimming took off 3 bases at V and 0 bases at J, with 10 bases between the two ends. Germline CDR1 reads SGHNT; CDR2 reads YYREEE (reference sequence). CDR3 sequence (DNA): TGTGCCAGCAGCTACGTCTTAGCCTCCTACAATGAGCAGTTCTTC. Protein sequence: CASSYVLASYNEQFF.

This clonotype was observed a few times. The chain couples TRBV10-3 to TRBJ2-7; the D is unclear. The CDR3 length is 12 residues. The V gene's germline CDR1 is ENHRY and CDR2 SYGVKD. V dropped 8 bases and J dropped 5 bases, with 13 bases sitting between them. This CDR3 is CAIGPSLHEQYF. CDR3 sequence (DNA): TGTGCCATCGGTCCTAGTCTCCACGAGCAGTACTTC.

The V call is TRBV6-5, the J call TRBJ2-5; TRBD1 is a possible D gene (6 bases). The J call may be incorrect, as the DNA end agrees better with TRBJ2-7. The germline V gene has CDR1 MNHEY and CDR2 SVGAGI. This CDR3 contains 18 residues. The CDR3 DNA reads TGTGCCAGCAGTTACATCATTTGGACAGACCAGGCCTCCTACGAGCAGTACTTC. Translating gives CASSYIIWTDQASYEQYF.

This clonotype was seen a single time. The chain carries TRBV20-1 and TRBJ1-2; the match to TRBD1 covers 10 bases. Germline V CDR1 and CDR2: DFQATT, SNEGSKA (reference sequence). The CDR3 runs to 15 residues. J was trimmed by 4 bases and V by 1 base; bases with no gene match: 6. The CDR3 sequence: CSARAPGTGVYGYTF. The CDR3 DNA is TGCAGTGCTAGAGCGCCCGGGACAGGGGTCTATGGCTACACCTTC.